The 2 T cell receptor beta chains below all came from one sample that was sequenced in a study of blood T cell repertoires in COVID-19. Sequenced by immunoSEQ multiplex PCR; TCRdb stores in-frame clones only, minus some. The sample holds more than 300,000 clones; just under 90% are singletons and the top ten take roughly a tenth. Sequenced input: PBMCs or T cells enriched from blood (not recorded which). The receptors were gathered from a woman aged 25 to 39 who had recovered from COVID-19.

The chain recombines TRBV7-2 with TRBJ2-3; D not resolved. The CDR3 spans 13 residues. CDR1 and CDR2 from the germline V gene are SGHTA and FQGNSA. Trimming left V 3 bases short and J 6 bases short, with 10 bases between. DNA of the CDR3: TGTGCCAGCAGCTTTTCTAGGCTGGATACGCAGTATTTT. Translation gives CASSFSRLDTQYF.

DNA of the CDR3: TGTGCCAGCAGCTCGACTGCTCAGTTCTACTCCTACGAGCAGTACTTC. As protein: CASSSTAQFYSYEQYF. The chain couples TRBV7-2 to TRBJ2-7; D unresolved. Germline CDR1 and CDR2: SGHTA and FQGNSA. Between the trimmed V and J ends, which lost 4 bases and 0 bases, there was a span of 16 bases. This CDR3 comprises 16 residues.